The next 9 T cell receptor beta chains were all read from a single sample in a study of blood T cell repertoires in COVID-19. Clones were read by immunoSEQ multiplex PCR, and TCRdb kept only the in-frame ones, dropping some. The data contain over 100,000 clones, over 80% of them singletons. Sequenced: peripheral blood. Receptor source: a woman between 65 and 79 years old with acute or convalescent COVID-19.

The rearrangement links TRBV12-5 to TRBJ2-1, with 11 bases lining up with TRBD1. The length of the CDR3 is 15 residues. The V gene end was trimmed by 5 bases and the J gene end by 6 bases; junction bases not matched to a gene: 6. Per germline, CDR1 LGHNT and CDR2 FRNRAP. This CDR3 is CASGPGTGGGNEQFF. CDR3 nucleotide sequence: TGTGCTAGTGGTCCGGGGACAGGGGGGGGCAATGAGCAGTTCTTC.

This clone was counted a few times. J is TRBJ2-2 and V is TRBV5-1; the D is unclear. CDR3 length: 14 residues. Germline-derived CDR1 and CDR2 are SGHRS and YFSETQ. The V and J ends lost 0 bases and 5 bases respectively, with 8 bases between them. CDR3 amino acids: CASSLGLRTGELFF. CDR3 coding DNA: TGCGCCAGCAGCTTGGGCCTCAGAACCGGGGAGCTGTTTTTT.

CDR3 bases: TGTGCCATCAGTGAGGGACAGGGCGCGACAGATACGCAGTATTTT. Its translation is CAISEGQGATDTQYF. V gene TRBV10-3 combines with J gene TRBJ2-3; the match to TRBD1 covers 8 bases. From germline, CDR1 is ENHRY and CDR2 SYGVKD. J was trimmed by 3 bases and V by 2 bases; bases with no gene match: 4. There are 15 residues in the CDR3.

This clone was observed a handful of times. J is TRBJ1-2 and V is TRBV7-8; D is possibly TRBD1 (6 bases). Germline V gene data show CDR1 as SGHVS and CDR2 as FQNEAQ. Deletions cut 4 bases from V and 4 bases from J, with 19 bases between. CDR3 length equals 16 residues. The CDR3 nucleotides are TGTGCCAGCAGCTCGGGCGGGGGGCTGGATGGCTATGGCTACACCTTC. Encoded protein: CASSSGGGLDGYGYTF.

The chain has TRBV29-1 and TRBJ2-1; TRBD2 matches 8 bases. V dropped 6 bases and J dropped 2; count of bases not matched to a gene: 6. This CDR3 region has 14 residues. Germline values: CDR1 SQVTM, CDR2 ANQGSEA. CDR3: CSVRLARTYNEQFF. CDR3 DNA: TGCAGCGTAAGACTAGCGCGGACCTACAATGAGCAGTTCTTC.

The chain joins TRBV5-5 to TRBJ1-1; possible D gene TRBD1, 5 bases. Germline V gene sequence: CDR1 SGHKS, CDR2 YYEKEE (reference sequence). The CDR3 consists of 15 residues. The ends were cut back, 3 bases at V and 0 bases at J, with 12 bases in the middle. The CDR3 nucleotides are TGTGCCAGCAGCTGGGAGGGACGGATGAACACTGAAGCTTTCTTT. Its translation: CASSWEGRMNTEAFF.

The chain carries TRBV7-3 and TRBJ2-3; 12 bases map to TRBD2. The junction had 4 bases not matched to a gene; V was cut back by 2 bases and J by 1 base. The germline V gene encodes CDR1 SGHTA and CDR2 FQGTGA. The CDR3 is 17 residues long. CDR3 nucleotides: TGTGCCAGCAGCTTAGCCCGGACTAGCGGGGGCACAGATACGCAGTATTTT. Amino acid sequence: CASSLARTSGGTDTQYF.

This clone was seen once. This chain's CDR3 is CASSVASGGFDQETQYF. DNA for the CDR3: TGTGCCAGCAGCGTAGCTTCTGGCGGGTTCGACCAAGAGACCCAGTACTTC. V and J are TRBV9 and TRBJ2-5, with a weak D call TRBD2 (5 bases). The CDR3 has 17 amino acids. V gave up 0 bases and J gave up 0 bases, with 15 bases separating them. The germline CDR1 and CDR2 sequences are SGDLS and YYNGEE.

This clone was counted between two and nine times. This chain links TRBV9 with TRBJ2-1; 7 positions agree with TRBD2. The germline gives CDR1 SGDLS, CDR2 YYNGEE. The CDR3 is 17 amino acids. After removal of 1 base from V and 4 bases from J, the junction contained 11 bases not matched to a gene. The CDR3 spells CASSVLPLSGAYNEQFF. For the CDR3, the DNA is TGTGCCAGCAGCGTACTCCCACTGAGCGGGGCTTACAATGAGCAGTTCTTC. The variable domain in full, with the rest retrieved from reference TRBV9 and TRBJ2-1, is DSGVTQTPKHLITATGQRVTLRCSPRSGDLSVYWYQQSLDQGLQFLIQYYNGEERAKGNILERFSAQQFPDLHSELNLSSLELGDSALYFCASSVLPLSGAYNEQFFGPGTRLTVL.